This T cell receptor (beta chain) emerged from a study of blood T cell repertoires in COVID-19. Study-level background: Nucleic acid was either cDNA or gDNA, and it came from T cells, B-cell-depleted T cells, or PBMCs.

CDR1 is LGHDT and CDR2 is YNNKEL in the germline V gene (reference sequence). This CDR3 comprises 11 residues. V was clipped by 3 bases and J by 7 bases, with 7 bases between them. TCRdb's table, derived via immunoSEQ multiplex PCR, lists solely in-frame clones and lacks some. Of under 350,000 clones in the sample, 80% to 90% are singletons; the top ten hold 9.4%. The V gene is TRBV3-1 (or the pseudogene TRBV3-2), the J gene TRBJ2-7; D is perhaps TRBD1 (5 bases). The sample consisted of peripheral blood. This sequence was found in a woman between 50 and 59 years old who had recovered from COVID-19. CDR3 sequence (DNA): TGTGCCAGCAGCCAGGCAGGGGAGCAGTACTTC. Protein product: CASSQAGEQYF.